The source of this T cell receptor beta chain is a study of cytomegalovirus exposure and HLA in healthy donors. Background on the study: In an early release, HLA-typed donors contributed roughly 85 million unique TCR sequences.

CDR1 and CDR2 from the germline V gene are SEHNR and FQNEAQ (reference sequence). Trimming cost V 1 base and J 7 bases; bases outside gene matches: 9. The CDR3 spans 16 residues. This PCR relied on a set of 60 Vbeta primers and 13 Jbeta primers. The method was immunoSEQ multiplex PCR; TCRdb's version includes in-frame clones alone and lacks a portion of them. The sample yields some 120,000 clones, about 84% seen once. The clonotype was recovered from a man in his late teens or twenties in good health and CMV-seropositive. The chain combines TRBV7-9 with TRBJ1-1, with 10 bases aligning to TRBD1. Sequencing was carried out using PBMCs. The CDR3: CASSLGGTGDVVEAFF. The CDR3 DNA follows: TGTGCCAGCAGCTTAGGCGGGACAGGGGATGTAGTTGAAGCTTTCTTT.